These 9 T cell receptor beta chains were all obtained from the same sample, sequenced in a study of cytomegalovirus exposure and HLA in healthy donors. Using immunoSEQ multiplex PCR, the repertoire was profiled, and TCRdb retains in-frame clones only, with some absent. The table has approximately 220,000 clones, 80% to 95% seen once. Sequencing used PBMCs. The source is a woman in her late teens or twenties in good health and CMV-seronegative.

The chain recombines TRBV4-1 with TRBJ1-1, with 7 bases lining up with TRBD1. Germline assignment: CDR1 MGHRA and CDR2 YSYEKL. This CDR3 is built from 16 residues. The ends lost 2 bases at V and 5 bases at J; junction bases unmatched: 11. The CDR3 is CASSQTGVGDWTEAFF. The CDR3, as DNA: TGCGCCAGCAGCCAAACAGGGGTGGGGGACTGGACTGAAGCTTTCTTT.

The V call is TRBV5-1, the J call TRBJ1-1; D is uncertain. V gave up 0 bases and J gave up 0 bases, with 9 bases separating them. The V gene's germline CDR1 is SGHRS and CDR2 YFSETQ. The CDR3 runs to 15 residues. The CDR3 is CASSLVGGLNTEAFF. The CDR3 DNA is TGCGCCAGCAGCTTGGTCGGCGGCCTGAACACTGAAGCTTTCTTT.

The rearrangement uses TRBV28 and TRBJ2-1, with D possibly being TRBD2 (6 bases). Germline V lookup: CDR1 MDHEN, CDR2 SYDVKM. The CDR3 contains 17 residues. The ends were cut back, 1 base at V and 9 bases at J, with 22 bases in the middle. CDR3 protein: CASSLSFSGRHGGEQFF. In nucleotides, the CDR3 is TGTGCCAGCAGTTTATCGTTTAGCGGAAGGCACGGCGGTGAGCAGTTCTTC.

Concerning this clone: The junction departs from germline at one end; a sequencing error may be responsible. The chain couples TRBV7-9 to TRBJ1-1, with D perhaps matching TRBD1 (5 bases). CDR1 is SEHNR and CDR2 is FQNEAQ in the germline V gene (reference sequence). The CDR3 covers 14 residues. The CDR3 bases are TGTGCCAGCAGCTTGGGGCAGTATCACACTGAAGTTTTCTTT. This encodes CASSLGQYHTEVFF.

This chain links TRBV28 with TRBJ1-3, with TRBD1 as a possible D gene (6 bases). V lost 2 bases and J lost 5, with 13 bases in between. Germline V lookup: CDR1 MDHEN, CDR2 SYDVKM. This CDR3 spans 15 amino acids. CDR3 DNA: TGTGCCAGCAGTTTACCCCCAGGACAGAGAAACACCATATATTTT. Its protein product is CASSLPPGQRNTIYF.

This clone was counted between two and nine times. This chain links TRBV14 with TRBJ2-7, with D possibly matching TRBD1 (6 bases). From germline, CDR1 is SGHDN and CDR2 FVKESK. This CDR3 spans 14 amino acids. The V end was cut by 4 bases, the J end by 2 bases, with 12 bases between. The CDR3 region is CASSPTGYTYEQYF. In DNA, the CDR3 is TGTGCCAGCAGCCCCACAGGGTACACCTACGAGCAGTACTTC. Variable domain in full (rest from reference TRBV14 and TRBJ2-7): EAGVTQFPSHSVIEKGQTVTLRCDPISGHDNLYWYRRVMGKEIKFLLHFVKESKQDESGMPNNRFLAERTGGTYSTLKVQPAELEDSGVYFCASSPTGYTYEQYFGPGTRLTVT.

This clone was counted a single time. The rearrangement links TRBV5-5 to TRBJ1-2, with unresolved D. The germline V gene has CDR1 SGHKS and CDR2 YYEKEE (reference sequence). The CDR3 has 15 amino acids. V lost 0 bases, J lost 4 bases, and 13 bases lay in between. The CDR3 region has the DNA TGTGCCAGCAGCTTGGGTGGAAGAGGCCTCTATGGCTACACCTTC. Translation gives CASSLGGRGLYGYTF.

This clone occurred once. The genes are TRBV28 and TRBJ2-3; no firm D call. Germline values: CDR1 MDHEN, CDR2 SYDVKM. CDR3 length equals 13 residues. V was shortened by 5 bases and J by 0 bases, with 6 bases between the two germline ends. CDR3 sequence reads: CASSPPSTDTQYF. CDR3 bases: TGTGCCAGCAGTCCCCCTAGCACAGATACGCAGTATTTT.

The chain is built from TRBV7-6 and TRBJ2-7; TRBD1 matches at 10 bases. This CDR3 is 15 amino acids long. J gave up 2 bases and V 1 base, and 2 bases lay outside the gene matches. Germline V CDR1 and CDR2: SGHVS, FNYEAQ. The CDR3 spells CASSLGGTGAYEQYF. The CDR3 region has the DNA TGTGCCAGCAGCTTAGGCGGGACAGGGGCCTACGAGCAGTACTTC.